This T cell receptor beta chain is from a study of shared clonotypes between healthy human individuals. Study in general: Donors had three CD4 naive, three CD4 memory, two CD8 naive and one CD8 memory plate apiece. Notes on the study in general: The study found roughly 5% of naive CD4 clonotypes shared across a handful of donors.

Germline-derived CDR1 and CDR2 are SNHLY and FYNNEI. CDR3 size: 15 residues. Trimming removed 5 bases from V and 5 bases from J; junction bases left unmatched: 10. As regards this clone: Its antigen is undetermined.

An assay was performed, and its level was deep. Original processing methods: Without quality scores, immunoSEQ junctional reads could not be filtered like full-length reads. The table came from immunoSEQ multiplex PCR; TCRdb's copy has only in-frame clones and leaves some out. V and J calls and clone size follow that table, whereas D and trimming were derived from the DNA. The sample contains about 2.3 million clones, around 93% of which appear only once. This receptor was taken from a man between 18 and 29 years old in good health. Some clones in this sample may be carry-over from other donors' samples. The sequenced sample consisted of naive CD4+ T cells from PBMCs. Subset indicated: CD45RA+ positively selected. The V gene is TRBV2, the J gene TRBJ2-3; 7 bases fit TRBD1. As DNA, the CDR3 is TGTGCCAGCAGTCCCGGGACAGCTCCAGAAGATACGCAGTATTTT. Amino acids: CASSPGTAPEDTQYF.